A single sample gave rise to the 13 T cell receptor beta chains below, sequenced in a study of cytomegalovirus exposure and HLA in healthy donors. 13 Jbeta primers and 60 Vbeta primers were used for the PCR. Only in-frame clones appear in the TCRdb table, and some are missing; sequencing was by immunoSEQ multiplex PCR. The table records some 150,000 clones, about four fifths of them present only once. Material for sequencing was PBMCs. The receptor set was obtained from a male donor in good health and CMV-seronegative.

The V and J genes are TRBV2 and TRBJ2-7, with D uncertain. Germline-derived CDR1 and CDR2 are SNHLY and FYNNEI. Trimming took 4 bases from V and 2 from J, leaving 9 bases between them. CDR3 size: 13 residues. Here the CDR3 reads CASSGPTTYEQYF. The CDR3 DNA reads TGTGCCAGCAGTGGCCCTACGACCTACGAGCAGTACTTC.

This sequence joins TRBV7-2 and TRBJ2-7, with D possibly TRBD1 on 5 matching bases. CDR1 SGHTA and CDR2 FQGNSA come from the germline V gene. The germline V and J ends were trimmed by 5 bases and 3 bases, with 11 bases remaining between them. This CDR3 has 13 residues. CDR3 sequence (DNA): TGTGCCAGCAGCCTCATTACAGGCTACGAGCAGTACTTC. This sequence encodes CASSLITGYEQYF.

The chain carries TRBV7-9 and TRBJ1-5, with D hard to call. The CDR3 runs 14 residues. CDR1 and CDR2 (germline): SEHNR, FQNEAQ (reference sequence). The V and J ends lost 1 base and 6 bases respectively, with 10 bases between them. The CDR3 coding sequence is TGTGCCAGCAGCTTAGACAGACCCGGTCAGCCCCAGCATTTT. It codes for CASSLDRPGQPQHF.

For this clone: Different DNA sequences within this sample yield the same CDR3. The chain recombines TRBV7-2 with TRBJ2-7, with TRBD1 as a possible D gene (6 bases). The V end was cut by 4 bases, the J end by 0 bases, with 10 bases between. The CDR3 loop spans 14 amino acids. CDR1 and CDR2 (germline): SGHTA, FQGNSA. The chain's CDR3 is CASSSQGSSYEQYF. The CDR3 DNA is TGTGCCAGCAGCTCTCAGGGGAGCTCCTACGAGCAGTACTTC.

This clone was observed a few times. The chain carries TRBV10-3 and TRBJ2-1, with D tentatively TRBD1 (6 bases). Trimming pared 8 bases from V and 7 bases from J, leaving 15 bases between. Per the germline V gene, CDR1 is ENHRY and CDR2 is SYGVKD. The CDR3 sequence is 13 residues long. CDR3 bases: TGTGCCATCGGGCGGACAGAAAGAAATGAGCAGTTCTTC. This sequence encodes CAIGRTERNEQFF.

The rearrangement joins TRBV11-2 to TRBJ1-2; D is unresolved. V was pared by 1 base and J by 2 bases, with 8 bases between. Germline CDR1 is SGHAT and CDR2 is FQNNGV. This CDR3 has 14 amino acids. In nucleotides, the CDR3 is TGTGCCAGCAGCTTAGGACACGGCAACTATGGCTACACCTTC. It codes for CASSLGHGNYGYTF. Based on the CDR3 plus reference TRBV11-2 and TRBJ1-2, the full variable domain is EAGVAQSPRYKIIEKRQSVAFWCNPISGHATLYWYQQILGQGPKLLIQFQNNGVVDDSQLPKDRFSAERLKGVDSTLKIQPAKLEDSAVYLCASSLGHGNYGYTFGSGTRLTVV.

This clone occurred once. The CDR3 bases are TGTGCCAGCAGCTTCGACCCGGGAGATGCCTACGAGCAGTACTTC. Its protein product is CASSFDPGDAYEQYF. V usage is TRBV5-5 and J usage is TRBJ2-7, with D possibly being TRBD2 (6 bases). Germline values: CDR1 SGHKS, CDR2 YYEKEE (reference sequence). The CDR3 sequence is 15 residues long. V was cut by 2 bases and J by 2 bases, with 14 bases left in between.

This clone came up a few times. J is TRBJ1-4 and V is TRBV5-5, with D hard to call. This CDR3 region has 15 residues. CDR1 is SGHKS and CDR2 is YYEKEE in the germline V gene (reference sequence). V gave up 4 bases and J gave up 1 base, with 11 bases separating them. CDR3 sequence (DNA): TGTGCCAGCAGCCCGAACACGGGAACTAATGAAAAACTGTTTTTT. As protein: CASSPNTGTNEKLFF.

The chain couples TRBV9 to TRBJ2-7; D might be TRBD2 (5 bases). The ends were cut back, 0 bases at V and 5 bases at J, with 15 bases in the middle. Germline V gives CDR1 SGDLS, CDR2 YYNGEE. The CDR3 consists of 15 residues. In DNA, the CDR3 is TGTGCCAGCAGCGTAGGTGGGAGCGCTCTAGACGAGCAGTACTTC. This encodes CASSVGGSALDEQYF.

This clone was counted a single time. This chain links TRBV5-1 with TRBJ2-5; 9 bases map to TRBD2. The V and J ends lost 2 bases and 2 bases, in that order; junction bases with no gene match: 7. This CDR3 is built from 16 residues. Germline CDR1 and CDR2: SGHRS and YFSETQ. The CDR3 here is CASSFGLAFGQETQYF. Here the CDR3 DNA reads TGCGCCAGCAGCTTCGGACTAGCGTTTGGTCAAGAGACCCAGTACTTC.

V is TRBV4-1 and J is TRBJ1-2, with a tentative D call TRBD1 (5 bases). V was trimmed by 0 bases and J by 0 bases, leaving 8 bases between them. The V gene's germline CDR1 is MGHRA and CDR2 YSYEKL. The CDR3 length is 15 residues. In DNA form, the CDR3 reads TGCGCCAGCAGCCAAGACGGGGGGACTAACTATGGCTACACCTTC. Residues: CASSQDGGTNYGYTF.

The rearrangement links TRBV5-1 to TRBJ1-1; 10 bases line up with TRBD1. The CDR3 spans 16 residues. CDR1 and CDR2 (germline): SGHRS, YFSETQ. V lost 3 bases to trimming and J lost 0 bases; unmatched junction nucleotides: 5. In DNA form, the CDR3 reads TGCGCCAGCAGCTGGGGACAGGGGAATATGAACACTGAAGCTTTCTTT. This encodes CASSWGQGNMNTEAFF.

The rearrangement joins TRBV30 to TRBJ2-1; TRBD2 matches 8 bases. The germline V gene has CDR1 GTSNPN and CDR2 SVGIG (reference sequence). The CDR3 extends over 14 amino acids. The junction had 8 bases not matched to a gene; V was cut back by 6 bases and J by 4 bases. The CDR3 here is CACLLAERYNEQFF. In DNA form, the CDR3 reads TGTGCCTGTTTACTAGCGGAGCGTTACAATGAGCAGTTCTTC.